A selection of T cell receptor beta chains follows, all from one sample in a study of PD-1 blockade in classical Hodgkin lymphoma. Using immunoSEQ multiplex PCR, the repertoire was profiled, and TCRdb retains in-frame clones only, with some absent. The sample records some 40,000 clones, approximately 69% being singletons. This sample comprised peripheral blood mononuclear cells (PBMCs), obtained before the second cycle of nivolumab. The receptor source for this set is a human donor with classical Hodgkin lymphoma. Each CDR3 is given with its conserved first and last residue. The D gene is left open where the match is weak. Clone size is not always given. Where it is, it says once, few, many or a class for expanded clones.

J gene: TRBJ2-3
CDR3 length: 16
D gene: -
clone size: -
V gene: TRBV5-4
CDR3 DNA: TGTGCCAGCAGCTCTAAGACAGGGAGGGACACAGATACGCAGTATTTT
CDR3 protein: CASSSKTGRDTDTQYF

J gene: TRBJ2-7
CDR3 length: 16
D gene: TRBD1
clone size: -
V gene: TRBV19
CDR3 DNA: TGTGCCAGTAGAGCGACCCCCGGGACAGGGTCCTACGAGCAGTACTTC
CDR3 protein: CASRATPGTGSYEQYF

J gene: TRBJ2-5
CDR3 length: 15
D gene: TRBD2
clone size: medium-sized
V gene: TRBV7-9
CDR3 DNA: TGTGCCAGCAGCCCAAGTAGCGGGAGTGGCGAGACCCAGTACTTC
CDR3 protein: CASSPSSGSGETQYF

J gene: TRBJ1-1
CDR3 length: 16
D gene: TRBD1
clone size: -
V gene: TRBV29-1
CDR3 DNA: TGCAGCGTTAGGGCGGCACAGGGGGCGCCCGGCACTGAAGCTTTCTTT
CDR3 protein: CSVRAAQGAPGTEAFF

J gene: TRBJ2-1
CDR3 length: 17
D gene: TRBD2
clone size: -
V gene: TRBV4-3
CDR3 DNA: TGCGCCAGCAGCCAAGGTCGGTTGCGCGGGGGGGCCCATGAGCAGTTCTTC
CDR3 protein: CASSQGRLRGGAHEQFF

J gene: TRBJ1-2
CDR3 length: 15
D gene: TRBD1
clone size: -
V gene: TRBV6-5
CDR3 DNA: TGTGCCAGCAGCCTTTCCGGGACAGGGGTTTATGGCTACACCTTC
CDR3 protein: CASSLSGTGVYGYTF

J gene: TRBJ1-3
CDR3 length: 16
D gene: -
clone size: few
V gene: TRBV28
CDR3 DNA: TGTGCCAGCAGCCAAGGACAGCTTTTCGCTGGAAACACCATATATTTT
CDR3 protein: CASSQGQLFAGNTIYF

J gene: TRBJ2-2
CDR3 length: 15
D gene: TRBD1
clone size: few
V gene: TRBV7-6
CDR3 DNA: TGTGCCAGCAGCTTCTCGGGACAGGCCGCCGGGGAGCTGTTTTTT
CDR3 protein: CASSFSGQAAGELFF

J gene: TRBJ2-1
CDR3 length: 12
D gene: -
clone size: -
V gene: TRBV9
CDR3 DNA: TGTGCCAGCAGCGTATTTGCAGGTAGGCCGTTCTTC
CDR3 protein: CASSVFAGRPFF

J gene: TRBJ1-2
CDR3 length: 15
D gene: -
clone size: -
V gene: TRBV7-2
CDR3 DNA: TGTGCCAGCAGCCCTTGGGCCAGTTTGAACTATGGCTACACCTTC
CDR3 protein: CASSPWASLNYGYTF

J gene: TRBJ1-5
CDR3 length: 15
D gene: -
clone size: -
V gene: TRBV7-2
CDR3 DNA: TGTGCCAGCAGCTTAAATTCAGGGAGCAATCAGCCCCAGCATTTT
CDR3 protein: CASSLNSGSNQPQHF

J gene: TRBJ2-7
CDR3 length: 15
D gene: -
clone size: -
V gene: TRBV6-5
CDR3 DNA: TGTGCCAGCAGGCTACCCCAGACCCAGCCCGGCGAGCAGTACTTC
CDR3 protein: CASRLPQTQPGEQYF

J gene: TRBJ2-1
CDR3 length: 16
D gene: TRBD2
clone size: -
V gene: TRBV4-3
CDR3 DNA: TGCGCCAGCAGCCAAGATTGGGCGGGAGCTGGCAATGAGCAGTTCTTC
CDR3 protein: CASSQDWAGAGNEQFF

J gene: TRBJ1-5
CDR3 length: 15
D gene: TRBD1
clone size: few
V gene: TRBV16
CDR3 DNA: TGTGCCAGCAGCCCCGACAGGGTACCTAATCAGCCCCAGCATTTT
CDR3 protein: CASSPDRVPNQPQHF

J gene: TRBJ2-7
CDR3 length: 16
D gene: TRBD2
clone size: -
V gene: TRBV7-2
CDR3 DNA: TGTGCCAGCAGACTGAGCGGGAGCAGCTCCCCCTACGAGCAGTACTTC
CDR3 protein: CASRLSGSSSPYEQYF

J gene: TRBJ2-7
CDR3 length: 14
D gene: TRBD2
clone size: -
V gene: TRBV9
CDR3 DNA: TGTGCCAGCAGCGTAACGGGAGGCCCCTACGAGCAGTACTTC
CDR3 protein: CASSVTGGPYEQYF

J gene: TRBJ1-5
CDR3 length: 15
D gene: -
clone size: few
V gene: TRBV5-1
CDR3 DNA: TGCGCCAGCAGCTTGGACAGCGGGATGAATCAGCCCCAGCATTTT
CDR3 protein: CASSLDSGMNQPQHF

J gene: TRBJ2-1
CDR3 length: 15
D gene: -
clone size: few
V gene: TRBV4-1
CDR3 DNA: TGCGCCAGCAGCCAAGTTACAGGGTCCTCCAATGAGCAGTTCTTC
CDR3 protein: CASSQVTGSSNEQFF

J gene: TRBJ1-1
CDR3 length: 14
D gene: -
clone size: -
V gene: TRBV7-9
CDR3 DNA: TGTGCCAGCAGCTTAGGAACCAGCAACACTGAAGCTTTCTTT
CDR3 protein: CASSLGTSNTEAFF

J gene: TRBJ2-2
CDR3 length: 15
D gene: TRBD2
clone size: -
V gene: TRBV7-2
CDR3 DNA: TGTGCCAGCAGCTTAGCCTCGCGGGGGACCGGGGAGCTGTTTTTT
CDR3 protein: CASSLASRGTGELFF

J gene: TRBJ1-2
CDR3 length: 15
D gene: TRBD1
clone size: -
V gene: TRBV4-1
CDR3 DNA: TGCGCCAGCAGGTCGGACAGGGGAGCTAACTATGGCTACACCTTC
CDR3 protein: CASRSDRGANYGYTF

J gene: TRBJ1-1
CDR3 length: 15
D gene: -
clone size: -
V gene: TRBV11-3
CDR3 DNA: TGTGCCAGCAGCCTTCCCTTGGCCATGAACACTGAAGCTTTCTTT
CDR3 protein: CASSLPLAMNTEAFF

J gene: TRBJ2-1
CDR3 length: 15
D gene: -
clone size: -
V gene: TRBV19
CDR3 DNA: TGTGCCAGTAGTTCAGACGGGAGAACCTACAATGAGCAGTTCTTC
CDR3 protein: CASSSDGRTYNEQFF

J gene: TRBJ2-5
CDR3 length: 15
D gene: TRBD1
clone size: -
V gene: TRBV5-1
CDR3 DNA: TGCGCCAGCAGGAAAGACAGGGGGCCCCAAGAGACCCAGTACTTC
CDR3 protein: CASRKDRGPQETQYF

J gene: TRBJ2-2
CDR3 length: 10
D gene: -
clone size: -
V gene: TRBV5-6
CDR3 DNA: TGTGCCAGCCGACTTACAACGGTGTTTTTT
CDR3 protein: CASRLTTVFF

J gene: TRBJ2-7
CDR3 length: 14
D gene: TRBD1
clone size: -
V gene: TRBV5-5
CDR3 DNA: TGTGCCAGCAGCTTGGGGACAGGGTTACACGAGCAGTACTTC
CDR3 protein: CASSLGTGLHEQYF

J gene: TRBJ1-2
CDR3 length: 14
D gene: -
clone size: -
V gene: TRBV5-3
CDR3 DNA: TGTGCCAGAAGCTTGTGTTTGGGGGGGCGGGGCTACACCTTC
CDR3 protein: CARSLCLGGRGYTF

J gene: TRBJ2-7
CDR3 length: 13
D gene: -
clone size: -
V gene: TRBV6-5
CDR3 DNA: TGTGCCAGCAGTTGGGGGACCAGGAACGAGCAGTACTTC
CDR3 protein: CASSWGTRNEQYF

J gene: TRBJ2-1
CDR3 length: 16
D gene: -
clone size: -
V gene: TRBV28
CDR3 DNA: TGTGCCAGCAGTTTAAAACTTCTACGGGACTACAATGAGCAGTTCTTC
CDR3 protein: CASSLKLLRDYNEQFF

J gene: TRBJ2-5
CDR3 length: 14
D gene: -
clone size: -
V gene: TRBV11-3
CDR3 DNA: TGTGCCAGCAGCCCCCGCGGTTTCCAAGAGACCCAGTACTTC
CDR3 protein: CASSPRGFQETQYF

J gene: TRBJ1-6
CDR3 length: 13
D gene: -
clone size: few
V gene: TRBV15
CDR3 DNA: TGTGCCACCAGCAGAGACCCTGGTTCACCCCTCCACTTT
CDR3 protein: CATSRDPGSPLHF

J gene: TRBJ1-3
CDR3 length: 15
D gene: -
clone size: -
V gene: TRBV9
CDR3 DNA: TGTGCCAGCAGCGTAGAAGGCAGGCCTGGAAACACCATATATTTT
CDR3 protein: CASSVEGRPGNTIYF

J gene: TRBJ2-2
CDR3 length: 15
D gene: -
clone size: -
V gene: TRBV7-2
CDR3 DNA: TGTGCCAGCAGCCAGTTCGGGACCACCACCGGGGAGCTGTTTTTT
CDR3 protein: CASSQFGTTTGELFF

J gene: TRBJ2-2
CDR3 length: 15
D gene: TRBD1
clone size: -
V gene: TRBV9
CDR3 DNA: TGTGCCAGCAGCGTACGGACAGGGAACACCGGGGAGCTGTTTTTT
CDR3 protein: CASSVRTGNTGELFF

J gene: TRBJ2-7
CDR3 length: 14
D gene: -
clone size: -
V gene: TRBV6-5
CDR3 DNA: TGTGCCAGCAGCCCCAGGACAGATACCTACGAGCAGTACTTC
CDR3 protein: CASSPRTDTYEQYF

J gene: TRBJ1-6
CDR3 length: 15
D gene: -
clone size: -
V gene: TRBV27
CDR3 DNA: TGTGCCAGCATGCTGGGAGGGGGCTATAATTCACCCCTCCACTTT
CDR3 protein: CASMLGGGYNSPLHF

J gene: TRBJ1-2
CDR3 length: 14
D gene: -
clone size: -
V gene: TRBV6-5
CDR3 DNA: TGTGCCAGCAGGATTTCGGGGGGCGGACGGGGCTACACCTTC
CDR3 protein: CASRISGGGRGYTF

J gene: TRBJ1-6
CDR3 length: 14
D gene: -
clone size: -
V gene: TRBV2
CDR3 DNA: TGTGCCAGCAGTTATGACAGGCTGGGTTCACCCCTCCACTTT
CDR3 protein: CASSYDRLGSPLHF

J gene: TRBJ2-7
CDR3 length: 14
D gene: -
clone size: -
V gene: TRBV7-2
CDR3 DNA: TGTGCCAGCAGCTTAGTCCCGGGAGTGTACGAGCAGTACTTC
CDR3 protein: CASSLVPGVYEQYF

J gene: TRBJ1-1
CDR3 length: 15
D gene: -
clone size: -
V gene: TRBV15
CDR3 DNA: TGTGCCACCAGCAGAGATCTAATCGGGGGCACTGAAGCTTTCTTT
CDR3 protein: CATSRDLIGGTEAFF

J gene: TRBJ1-4
CDR3 length: 15
D gene: -
clone size: -
V gene: TRBV5-1
CDR3 DNA: TGCGCCAGCAGCTTGACCCCGGTCCCGGCCGAGAAACTGTTTTTT
CDR3 protein: CASSLTPVPAEKLFF